The 7 T cell receptor beta chains below were found in one sample sequenced in a study of blood T cell repertoires in COVID-19. Profiled with immunoSEQ multiplex PCR; TCRdb holds only in-frame clones, not every one. The table lists about 460,000 clones, 80% to 90% of them singletons, with just over 8% in the top ten. The sample comprised PBMCs or T cells enriched from blood (not recorded which). All receptors derive from a woman aged 55-70 years who had recovered from COVID-19.

The J gene is TRBJ2-3, the V gene TRBV3-1 (or the pseudogene TRBV3-2); TRBD2 matches at 8 bases. CDR1 LGHDT and CDR2 YNNKEL come from the germline V gene (reference sequence). V shed 3 bases and J 2 bases; nucleotides not matched to a gene: 4. This CDR3 is 15 amino acids long. CDR3 protein: CASSHAGGHTDTQYF. DNA of the CDR3: TGTGCCAGCAGCCACGCGGGGGGTCACACAGATACGCAGTATTTT.

This clone was counted a few times. The chain combines TRBV25-1 with TRBJ1-6; TRBD1 aligns across 7 bases. V trimming: 4 bases; J trimming: 9 bases; junction bases outside the gene matches: 9. The CDR3 has 15 amino acids. Germline V gene data show CDR1 as MGHDK and CDR2 as SYGVNS. This chain's CDR3 is CASSATGARGSPLHF. CDR3 coding DNA: TGTGCCAGCAGTGCCACAGGGGCTCGAGGTTCACCCCTCCACTTT. The full variable domain, in which reference TRBV25-1 and TRBJ1-6 provide the parts outside the CDR3, is EADIYQTPRYLVIGTGKKITLECSQTMGHDKMYWYQQDPGMELHLIHYSYGVNSTEKGDLSSESTVSRIRTEHFPLTLESARPSHTSQYLCASSATGARGSPLHFGNGTRLTVT.

The J gene is TRBJ1-6, the V gene TRBV11-2; D is perhaps TRBD1 (6 bases). Trimming stripped 5 bases from V and 1 base from J, with 12 bases between. The CDR3 is made up of 16 amino acids. The V gene's germline CDR1 is SGHAT and CDR2 FQNNGV. The DNA of the CDR3 is TGTGCCAGCAGCACCAGAGGGGGATCCTATAATTCACCCCTCCACTTT. It codes for CASSTRGGSYNSPLHF.

The V and J genes are TRBV5-1 and TRBJ2-1; TRBD2 aligns across 7 bases. Per the germline V gene, CDR1 is SGHRS and CDR2 is YFSETQ. The CDR3 has 15 residues. The ends lost 1 base at V and 4 bases at J; junction bases unmatched: 5. The CDR3 reads CASSLQPSGYNEQFF. CDR3 sequence (DNA): TGCGCCAGCAGCTTGCAGCCTAGCGGTTACAATGAGCAGTTCTTC.

This clone was seen just once. This chain links TRBV7-7 with TRBJ2-5, with 8 bases identical to TRBD2. Per germline, CDR1 SSHAT and CDR2 FNYEAQ (reference sequence). V gave up 2 bases and J gave up 6 bases; unmatched junction bases: 8. The CDR3 runs to 15 residues. This chain's CDR3 is CASSLLAGNGKTQYF. Here the CDR3 DNA reads TGTGCCAGCAGCTTATTAGCGGGGAACGGGAAGACCCAGTACTTC. Full variable domain (rest looked up from reference TRBV7-7 and TRBJ2-5): GAGVSQSPRYKVTKRGQDVTLRCDPISSHATLYWYQQALGQGPEFLTYFNYEAQPDKSGLPSDRFSAERPEGSISTLTIQRTEQRDSAMYRCASSLLAGNGKTQYFGPGTRLLVL.

The chain has TRBV10-3 and TRBJ2-2, with D maybe TRBD2 (6 bases). Per germline, CDR1 ENHRY and CDR2 SYGVKD. Trimming shortened V by 3 bases and J by 2 bases, and 13 bases separated the two germline ends. CDR3 size: 16 residues. CDR3 sequence: CAISERRVLNTGELFF. CDR3 in DNA: TGTGCCATCAGTGAAAGGAGGGTTCTTAACACCGGGGAGCTGTTTTTT.

Only one count was recorded for this clone. The rearrangement joins TRBV27 to TRBJ2-2, with D maybe TRBD1 (6 bases). V was cut by 4 bases and J by 7 bases, with 10 bases left in between. This CDR3 comprises 13 residues. Germline CDR1 and CDR2: MNHEY and SMNVEV (reference sequence). The CDR3 is CASSSSGVGELFF. The DNA for the CDR3 is TGTGCCAGCAGTTCCTCAGGGGTCGGGGAGCTGTTTTTT.